This T cell receptor beta chain was sequenced in a study of T cell responses to AZD1222 COVID-19 vaccine. General study points: Close to half of spike-specific TCRs reportedly recognize unmutated variant regions. Two AZD1222 administrations were followed by greater Spike-specific TCR breadth and depth. Repertoires were obtained only post-peak T cell response.

Sequenced by immunoSEQ multiplex PCR; TCRdb stores in-frame clones only, minus some. This sample has about 150,000 clones, with approximately 87% found just once. The CDR3 extends over 16 amino acids. With 1 base clipped from V and 4 bases from J, the junction kept 9 bases outside the gene matches. Regarding this clone: Its specificity is unknown.

The rearrangement links TRBV23-1 to TRBJ1-1; 7 bases agree with TRBD1. TRBV23-1 qualifies as an ORF whose function is uncertain. This clonotype was sampled from an adult who received the AZD1222 COVID-19 vaccine. This material consisted of peripheral blood, taken 28 days after the second AZD1222 dose. This chain's CDR3 is CASSQCRGGESTEAFF. As DNA, the CDR3 is TGCGCCAGCAGTCAATGCAGGGGGGGTGAGAGCACTGAAGCTTTCTTT.